These T cell receptor beta chains were read from a single sample in a study of early T cells in non-severe SARS-CoV-2 infection. TCRdb ran MiXCR on the 5' RACE reads and lists one entry per CDR3 protein. The data contain tens of thousands of distinct CDR3 sequences, 4.9% of them singletons. The specimen was whole blood. These receptors all stem from an adult who was a healthcare worker with PCR-confirmed SARS-CoV-2 infection or an uninfected control (not recorded which). The CDR3 runs from the conserved cysteine through the conserved F or W. The D gene is left open where the match is weak. Clone size is stated in some rows and not others, as once, few, many or a class when expanded.

size | D | J | V | length | DNA | CDR3
many | TRBD2 | TRBJ2-3 | TRBV15 | 16 | TGTGCCACCAGCAGAGCCTCCGGGAGGGTGGCAGATACGCAGTATTTT | CATSRASGRVADTQYF
few | - | TRBJ1-1 | TRBV5-4 | 16 | TGTGCCAGCAGCAGGAGTGTGGGGCAGGAGAACACTGAAGCTTTCTTT | CASSRSVGQENTEAFF
many | TRBD2 | TRBJ2-2 | TRBV19 | 14 | TGTGCCAGTAGTGGGACTAGGAACACCGGGGAGCTGTTTTTT | CASSGTRNTGELFF
many | - | TRBJ1-2 | TRBV29-1 | 11 | TGCAGCGTCGCGACAGCGTCCGAATACACCTTC | CSVATASEYTF
many | TRBD1 | TRBJ2-1 | TRBV7-3 | 14 | TGTGCCAGCAGCTTAAACAGGGGTACGAGGGAGCAGTTCTTC | CASSLNRGTREQFF
- | - | TRBJ2-3 | TRBV4-2 | 12 | TGTGCCAGCAATGGGGGAAGGAATACGCAGTATTTT | CASNGGRNTQYF
- | - | TRBJ1-2 | TRBV10-2 | 13 | TGCGCCAGCAGCGTGGGGGGAAACTATGGCTACACCTTC | CASSVGGNYGYTF
many | - | TRBJ2-5 | TRBV9 | 15 | TGTGCCAGCAGCGTAGTTGGCAGGGAAGTAGAGACCCAGTACTTC | CASSVVGREVETQYF
many | TRBD1 | TRBJ2-5 | TRBV7-2 | 13 | TGTGCCAGCAGCCGGGACAGGGTTGAGACCCAGTACTTC | CASSRDRVETQYF
many | TRBD1 | TRBJ1-3 | TRBV7-3 | 16 | TGTGCCAGCAGCCCCAGGGGGGGGTCCTCTGGAAACACCATATATTTT | CASSPRGGSSGNTIYF
many | - | TRBJ1-6 | TRBV19 | 16 | TGTGCCAGTAGTACTACATGGAGCTCCTATAATTCACCCCTCCACTTT | CASSTTWSSYNSPLHF